The clone carrying this T cell receptor (beta chain) turned up a few times. As yet, its antigen is unknown. The PCR contained 60 Vbeta and 13 Jbeta primers. Using immunoSEQ multiplex PCR, the repertoire was profiled, and TCRdb retains in-frame clones only, with some absent. The sample lists over 150,000 clones; roughly 75% were seen once. The data belong to a study of cytomegalovirus exposure and HLA in healthy donors. Study outcomes and limitations: More clonal expansion characterized HLA-associated TCR beta chains than equally common others in a later analysis. In an earlier analysis, about 90% or about 30%: the productive usage of most TCR beta V segments. In a later analysis, TCR beta V- and J-gene trimming showed a link to a missense DCLRE1C variant.

This CDR3 has 11 residues. Looked up from germline, CDR1 is SQVTM and CDR2 is ANQGSEA. After removal of 5 bases from V and 6 bases from J, the junction contained 4 bases not matched to a gene. The chain couples TRBV29-1 to TRBJ2-7; 7 nucleotides line up with TRBD1. The TCR comes from a man younger than 45 in good health and CMV-seropositive. The specimen sequenced was PBMCs. CDR3 coding DNA: TGCAGCGTTCGACAGGGCGGCGAGCAGTACTTC. Residues: CSVRQGGEQYF.